This entry lists 6 T cell receptor beta chains sequenced from one sample in a study of regulatory T cells in long-lasting Graves disease. Relying on iRepertoire HTBI primers and Arm-PCR of CDR3 regions, the team built TCR beta libraries. MiXCR, applied by TCRdb to the multiplex PCR reads, yields one record per CDR3 protein. Here the sample spans about 200,000 distinct CDR3 sequences, 15% to 20% being singletons. Specified time point: newly diagnosed GD, antithyroid drugs for less than 3 months. The TCR library was made from RNA extracted from PBMCs. Separately, the same data were catalogued under a study of T cells in Graves' hyperthyroidism and ophthalmopathy.

The material was peripheral blood mononuclear cells (PBMCs), obtained at new diagnosis, from a patient treated with antithyroid drugs. The receptors were gathered from a woman in her 30s with Graves disease.

J is TRBJ2-3 and V is TRBV2; no clear D. V was shortened by 3 bases and J by 0 bases, with 10 bases between the two germline ends. This CDR3 is 15 amino acids long. Germline-derived CDR1 and CDR2 are SNHLY and FYNNEI. The CDR3 loop is CASSELSPSTDTQYF. CDR3 nucleotide sequence: TGTGCCAGCAGTGAGTTGAGTCCTAGCACAGATACGCAGTATTTT.

The sample holds many counts of this clonotype. The gene calls are TRBV12-3 or TRBV12-4 and TRBJ2-1, with D perhaps assigned TRBD1 or TRBD2 (5 bases each). The CDR3 consists of 16 residues. Deletions cut 8 bases from V and 4 bases from J, with 21 bases between. The CDR3 is CASAPFGAGSYNEQFF. Written as DNA, the CDR3 is TGTGCCAGCGCCCCATTCGGGGCAGGGAGTTACAATGAGCAGTTCTTC.

This clonotype was picked up many times. The chain recombines TRBV7-9 with TRBJ2-5; D gene unclear. This CDR3 region has 13 residues. CDR1 is SEHNR and CDR2 is FQNEAQ in the germline V gene (reference sequence). V lost 5 bases to trimming and J lost 5 bases, with 12 bases between them. CDR3 protein: CASSPWMGETQYF. CDR3 sequence (DNA): TGTGCCAGCAGCCCCTGGATGGGGGAGACCCAGTACTTC.

This clonotype was observed at least ten times. The V call is TRBV6-1, the J call TRBJ1-3; 12 bases match TRBD1. Per the germline V gene, CDR1 is MNHNS and CDR2 is SASEGT. The CDR3 sequence is 16 residues long. The trim removed 6 bases at V and 7 bases at J, leaving 10 bases unmatched. The CDR3: CASSFSEGQGANTIYF. As DNA, the CDR3 is TGTGCCAGCAGCTTCTCCGAGGGACAGGGGGCGAACACCATATATTTT.

In this sample, this clonotype turned up many times. V usage is TRBV5-6 and J usage is TRBJ1-3, with a possible D match to TRBD1 (5 bases). Germline CDR1 SGHDT, CDR2 YYEEEE. V lost 3 bases to trimming and J lost 0 bases, with 10 bases between them. This CDR3 spans 15 amino acids. As DNA, the CDR3 is TGTGCCAGCAGCTCGCCGGGACTCTCTGGAAACACCATATATTTT. The encoded protein is CASSSPGLSGNTIYF.

This clonotype was observed at least ten times. This chain links TRBV6-9 with TRBJ2-2; TRBD1 matches at 11 bases. With 3 bases clipped from V and 4 bases from J, the junction kept 7 bases outside the gene matches. This CDR3 comprises 17 residues. Per the germline V gene, CDR1 is MNHGY and CDR2 is SVAAGI. CDR3 region: CASSYGQDRGRTGELFF. The CDR3 DNA follows: TGTGCCAGCAGTTACGGCCAGGACAGGGGGCGCACCGGGGAGCTGTTTTTT.